The subject of this entry is one TCR beta chain. J gave up 1 base and V 8 bases, and 3 bases lay outside the gene matches. The CDR3 contains 13 residues. Per germline, CDR1 ENHRY and CDR2 SYGVKD. These data are taken from a study of blood T cell repertoires in COVID-19. TCRdb's copy holds only in-frame clones and misses some; the assay was immunoSEQ multiplex PCR. The sample contains about 200,000 clones, roughly nine tenths of which appear only once. Sequencing was carried out using peripheral blood. This receptor was taken from a woman in her 70s with acute or convalescent COVID-19. The rearrangement uses TRBV10-3 and TRBJ2-5; 8 bases map to TRBD1. The CDR3 loop is CAICQGAQETQYF. The CDR3 DNA reads TGTGCCATCTGCCAGGGGGCCCAAGAGACCCAGTACTTC.